The rows below give T cell receptor beta chains drawn from one sample of a study of cytomegalovirus exposure and HLA in healthy donors. Sequencing used immunoSEQ multiplex PCR; TCRdb keeps in-frame clones, though not all of them. The sample consists of tens of thousands of clones, 81% of them appearing once. The source material was PBMCs. The source of these receptors is a young woman in good health and CMV-seronegative. The CDR3 runs from the conserved cysteine through the conserved F or W. The order of the fields is J gene, V gene, clone size, D gene, CDR3 DNA, CDR3 protein. D genes are given only for firm matches. Size values are once, few and many counts, or a class for expanded clones, and some rows have none.

J: TRBJ2-7
V: TRBV7-9
size: NA
D: TRBD2
DNA: TGTGCCAGCAGCCCGGGGGGGAGGGTCGACGAGCAGTACTTC
CDR3: CASSPGGRVDEQYF

J: TRBJ2-1
V: TRBV28
size: NA
D: NA
DNA: TGTGCCAGCAGTCCCCCTCCGGGATACACTCGCAATGAGCAGTTCTTC
CDR3: CASSPPPGYTRNEQFF

J: TRBJ2-2
V: TRBV6-5
size: NA
D: NA
DNA: TGTGCCAGCAGTTACTCGCAGGGTAGGAACACCGGGGAGCTGTTTTTT
CDR3: CASSYSQGRNTGELFF

J: TRBJ2-7
V: TRBV5-4
size: NA
D: NA
DNA: TGTGCCAGCAGCTCCCCCGGGGGCTACGAGCAGTACTTC
CDR3: CASSSPGGYEQYF

J: TRBJ2-4
V: TRBV7-6
size: NA
D: NA
DNA: TGTGCCAGCAGCTTAGCTACGCGAGACATTCAGTACTTC
CDR3: CASSLATRDIQYF

J: TRBJ2-5
V: TRBV28
size: NA
D: NA
DNA: TGTGCCAGCGTCGACAGGTGGTGGAAGACCCAGTACTTC
CDR3: CASVDRWWKTQYF

J: TRBJ2-1
V: TRBV6-5
size: once
D: TRBD1
DNA: TGTGCCAGCAGTCCCGGGACAGGGAAGAATGAGCAGTTCTTC
CDR3: CASSPGTGKNEQFF

J: TRBJ1-2
V: TRBV14
size: NA
D: NA
DNA: TGTGCCAGCAGCCAAGATAATTCGGGACACTTTAACTATGGCTACACCTTC
CDR3: CASSQDNSGHFNYGYTF

J: TRBJ2-1
V: TRBV15
size: NA
D: TRBD2
DNA: TGTGCCACCAGCAGAGATCTCAGGGAGGGCCTGTTCTTC
CDR3: CATSRDLREGLFF

J: TRBJ2-1
V: TRBV25-1
size: NA
D: TRBD2
DNA: TGTGCCAGCAGTGAATTTCCTAGCGGCCTGGATGAGCAGTTCTTC
CDR3: CASSEFPSGLDEQFF

J: TRBJ2-5
V: TRBV23-1
size: NA
D: NA
DNA: TGCGCCAGCAGTCTTCCGGGACAGGGGGTAGCGGGAGGGCCCGAGACCCAGTACTTC
CDR3: CASSLPGQGVAGGPETQYF

J: TRBJ2-1
V: TRBV29-1
size: NA
D: TRBD2
DNA: TGCAGCGTTGGACTAGCGGGAGATGGCTCCTACAATGAGCAGTTCTTC
CDR3: CSVGLAGDGSYNEQFF

J: TRBJ1-1
V: TRBV5-4
size: NA
D: NA
DNA: TGTGCCAGCAGCGCCCACTCAGGCTCTAACACTGAAGCTTTCTTT
CDR3: CASSAHSGSNTEAFF

J: TRBJ1-2
V: TRBV7-9
size: NA
D: NA
DNA: TGTGCCAGCAGCTTTGGGGGGGCAAGTGGCTACACCTTC
CDR3: CASSFGGASGYTF

J: TRBJ2-5
V: TRBV7-2
size: NA
D: TRBD2
DNA: TGTGCCAGCAGCTTCGGTCTAGCGGGAGTGTCTGGGGAGACCCAGTACTTC
CDR3: CASSFGLAGVSGETQYF

J: TRBJ2-6
V: TRBV5-6
size: NA
D: TRBD2
DNA: TGTGCCAGCAGCCCGGGGGGTGTGGGTCTTGGGGCCAACGTCCTGACTTTC
CDR3: CASSPGGVGLGANVLTF

J: TRBJ2-1
V: TRBV21-1
size: NA
D: NA
DNA: TGTGCCAGCAGCACCCCGGGCCCCCAGGGCGATGAGCAGTTCTTC
CDR3: CASSTPGPQGDEQFF

J: TRBJ1-1
V: TRBV14
size: NA
D: NA
DNA: TGTGCCAGCAGCCAAGGTGCGGTTAACACTGAAGCTTTCTTT
CDR3: CASSQGAVNTEAFF

J: TRBJ2-4
V: TRBV19
size: NA
D: TRBD1
DNA: TGTGCCAGTAGTATAGACCCGGGACAGGGGACGAAAAACATTCAGTACTTC
CDR3: CASSIDPGQGTKNIQYF

J: TRBJ1-2
V: TRBV7-3
size: NA
D: NA
DNA: TGTGCCAGCAGCCCGACAGGAGAGGATGGCTACACCTTC
CDR3: CASSPTGEDGYTF

J: TRBJ1-1
V: TRBV7-2
size: once
D: TRBD1
DNA: TGTGCCAGCAGCTTCCAGGGGGTCGGCACTGAAGCTTTCTTT
CDR3: CASSFQGVGTEAFF

J: TRBJ1-1
V: TRBV18
size: few
D: TRBD1
DNA: TGTGCCAGCTCACCAACAGGGGGTTGGGACACTGAAGCTTTCTTT
CDR3: CASSPTGGWDTEAFF

J: TRBJ2-7
V: TRBV5-1
size: NA
D: TRBD1
DNA: TGCGCCAGCAGCCCGGGGACAGGCTCCTACGAGCAGTACTTC
CDR3: CASSPGTGSYEQYF

J: TRBJ1-2
V: TRBV30
size: few
D: NA
DNA: TGTGCCTGGAGTTCACCGACAAGGACTTACAAAATCTATGGCTACACCTTC
CDR3: CAWSSPTRTYKIYGYTF

J: TRBJ2-7
V: TRBV30
size: NA
D: NA
DNA: TGTGCCTGGAGGTCGCCAGGGGCCTACGAGCAGTACTTC
CDR3: CAWRSPGAYEQYF

J: TRBJ2-2
V: TRBV6-6
size: NA
D: NA
DNA: TGTGCCAGCAGTAAGGGACTTGGCACCGGGGAGCTGTTTTTT
CDR3: CASSKGLGTGELFF

J: TRBJ2-1
V: TRBV5-1
size: NA
D: NA
DNA: TGCGCCAGCAGCTTCTATAGCGGCCCTCACAATGAGCAGTTCTTC
CDR3: CASSFYSGPHNEQFF

J: TRBJ2-7
V: TRBV7-3
size: NA
D: TRBD1
DNA: TGTGCCAGCAGCTTTCGGGACAGTTACGAGCAGTACTTC
CDR3: CASSFRDSYEQYF

J: TRBJ2-7
V: TRBV5-4
size: few
D: TRBD1
DNA: TGTGCCAGCAGCCCTGGGTTAGGGGGCAGACGGCAGTACTTC
CDR3: CASSPGLGGRRQYF

J: TRBJ2-1
V: TRBV5-8
size: NA
D: TRBD1
DNA: TGTGCCAGCAGCTTAGGGACAGGGGGATACAATGAGCAGTTCTTC
CDR3: CASSLGTGGYNEQFF

J: TRBJ1-2
V: TRBV5-8
size: NA
D: TRBD1
DNA: TGTGCCAGCAGCCTACGCTCAGGGGGTAGCTATGGCTACACCTTC
CDR3: CASSLRSGGSYGYTF

J: TRBJ2-3
V: TRBV5-1
size: NA
D: NA
DNA: TGCGCCAGCAGCACCGGACAACTCACAGATACGCAGTATTTT
CDR3: CASSTGQLTDTQYF

J: TRBJ2-5
V: TRBV19
size: NA
D: TRBD2
DNA: TGTGCCAGTAGTCCTCCGGGACTAGCGGGAGGCCAAGAGACCCAGTACTTC
CDR3: CASSPPGLAGGQETQYF

J: TRBJ2-1
V: TRBV5-6
size: NA
D: TRBD2
DNA: TGTGCCAGCAGCTCGGGACTAGCGGGAGGGCCAGGATACAATGAGCAGTTCTTC
CDR3: CASSSGLAGGPGYNEQFF

J: TRBJ2-1
V: TRBV9
size: NA
D: TRBD2
DNA: TGTGCCAGCAGCGCGTCCGGGACTAGCGGCAATGAGCAGTTCTTC
CDR3: CASSASGTSGNEQFF

J: TRBJ2-7
V: TRBV30
size: once
D: TRBD2
DNA: TGTGCCTGGAGTTCCGCGGGAGTGATCCTACGAAAGCAGTACTTC
CDR3: CAWSSAGVILRKQYF

J: TRBJ2-1
V: TRBV19
size: NA
D: TRBD1
DNA: TGTGCCAGTATAGGGACAGGGGGTCCTTACAATGGGCAGTTCTTC
CDR3: CASIGTGGPYNGQFF

J: TRBJ2-5
V: TRBV7-8
size: NA
D: NA
DNA: TGTGCCAGCACCAAGGTAAGGTGGGCCCCCCAAGAGACCCAGTACTTC
CDR3: CASTKVRWAPQETQYF

J: TRBJ2-7
V: TRBV6-1
size: NA
D: TRBD1
DNA: TGTGCCAGCAGCGACAGGGGTTGGTACTACGAGCAGTACTTC
CDR3: CASSDRGWYYEQYF

J: TRBJ2-7
V: TRBV6-1
size: NA
D: NA
DNA: TGTGCCAGCAACGAGAGGCGCTACGAGCAGTACTTC
CDR3: CASNERRYEQYF

J: TRBJ2-7
V: TRBV5-1
size: NA
D: NA
DNA: TGCGCCAGCAGCTCCGGGACTTGGGGGGCCTACGAGCAGTACTTC
CDR3: CASSSGTWGAYEQYF

J: TRBJ2-7
V: TRBV2
size: NA
D: NA
DNA: TGTGCCAGCAGTACAGGGATATTGGTCTACGAGCAGTACTTC
CDR3: CASSTGILVYEQYF

J: TRBJ1-2
V: TRBV14
size: NA
D: TRBD1
DNA: TGTGCCAGCAGCCCTTGGACAGGCTCTAACTATGGCTACACCTTC
CDR3: CASSPWTGSNYGYTF

J: TRBJ2-7
V: TRBV27
size: once
D: TRBD1
DNA: TGTGCCAGCAGTTTAGGGACAGGGGCCGGCGGCGAGCAGTACTTC
CDR3: CASSLGTGAGGEQYF

J: TRBJ1-1
V: TRBV27
size: few
D: NA
DNA: TGTGCCAGCAGTTTTGTAGGCAGGCAGGACACTGAAGCTTTCTTT
CDR3: CASSFVGRQDTEAFF

J: TRBJ2-7
V: TRBV29-1
size: NA
D: NA
DNA: TGCAGCGTTGAACAGGAAAACTACGAGCAGTACTTC
CDR3: CSVEQENYEQYF

J: TRBJ2-3
V: TRBV5-1
size: once
D: NA
DNA: TGCGCCAGCAGCTACCCTAGGAGGACTCACACAGATACGCAGTATTTT
CDR3: CASSYPRRTHTDTQYF

J: TRBJ2-1
V: TRBV19
size: NA
D: NA
DNA: TGTGCCAGTGCGGGGATTACGGCAGGGCTCTACAATGAGCAGTTCTTC
CDR3: CASAGITAGLYNEQFF

J: TRBJ2-7
V: TRBV19
size: NA
D: TRBD2
DNA: TGTGCCAGTAGCGAGCCGGGACTAGCGAAATCCTACGAGCAGTACTTC
CDR3: CASSEPGLAKSYEQYF

J: TRBJ2-7
V: TRBV6-1
size: few
D: TRBD1
DNA: TGTGCCAGCAGTGAACAGGGGGCCGGAAGCGAGCAGTACTTC
CDR3: CASSEQGAGSEQYF

J: TRBJ2-1
V: TRBV10-3
size: NA
D: TRBD1
DNA: TGTGCCATCAGTGAGTCCACCAACAGGGGGCTCTACAATGAGCAGTTCTTC
CDR3: CAISESTNRGLYNEQFF

J: TRBJ1-4
V: TRBV2
size: NA
D: NA
DNA: TGTGCCAGCAGTGAATGGCTTAATGAAAAACTGTTTTTT
CDR3: CASSEWLNEKLFF

J: TRBJ2-7
V: TRBV18
size: NA
D: NA
DNA: TGTGCCAGCTCACCATCCCAGGTCAACTCCTACGAGCAGTACTTC
CDR3: CASSPSQVNSYEQYF

J: TRBJ2-3
V: TRBV19
size: once
D: TRBD2
DNA: TGTGCCAGTAGTTCCCAACTAGCGGGCTGGGCAGATACGCAGTATTTT
CDR3: CASSSQLAGWADTQYF